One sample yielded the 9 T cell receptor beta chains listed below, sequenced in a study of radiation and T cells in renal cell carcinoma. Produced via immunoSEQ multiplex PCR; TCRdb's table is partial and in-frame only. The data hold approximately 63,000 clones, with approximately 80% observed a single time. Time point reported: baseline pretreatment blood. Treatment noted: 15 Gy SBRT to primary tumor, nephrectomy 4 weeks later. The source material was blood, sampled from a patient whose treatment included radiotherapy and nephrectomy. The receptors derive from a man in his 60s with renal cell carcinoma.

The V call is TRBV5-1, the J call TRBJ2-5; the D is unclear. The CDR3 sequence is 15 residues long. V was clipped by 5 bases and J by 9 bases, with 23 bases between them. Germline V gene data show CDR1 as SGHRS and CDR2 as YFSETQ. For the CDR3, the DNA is TGCGCCAGCAGACCTGATAGTGGTGCCCCTGGTCCCCAGTACTTC. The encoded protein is CASRPDSGAPGPQYF.

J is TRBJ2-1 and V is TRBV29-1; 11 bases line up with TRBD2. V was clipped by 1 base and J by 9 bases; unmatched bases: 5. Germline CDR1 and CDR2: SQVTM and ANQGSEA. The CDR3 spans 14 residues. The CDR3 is CSVEGPGLAVEQFF. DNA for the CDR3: TGCAGCGTTGAAGGCCCGGGACTAGCGGTTGAGCAGTTCTTC.

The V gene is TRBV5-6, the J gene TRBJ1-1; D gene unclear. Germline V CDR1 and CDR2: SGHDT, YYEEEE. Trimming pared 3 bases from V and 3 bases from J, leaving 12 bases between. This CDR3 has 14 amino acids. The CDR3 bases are TGTGCCAGCAGCTCCCCCGCCCCCTACACTGAAGCTTTCTTT. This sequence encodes CASSSPAPYTEAFF.

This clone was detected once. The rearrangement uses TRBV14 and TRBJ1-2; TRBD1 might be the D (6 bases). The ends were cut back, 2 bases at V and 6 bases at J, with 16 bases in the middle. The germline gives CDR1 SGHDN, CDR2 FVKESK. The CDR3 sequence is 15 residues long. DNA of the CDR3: TGTGCCAGCAGCCAACACGAGGGGGTCCATAATGGCTACACCTTC. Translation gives CASSQHEGVHNGYTF.

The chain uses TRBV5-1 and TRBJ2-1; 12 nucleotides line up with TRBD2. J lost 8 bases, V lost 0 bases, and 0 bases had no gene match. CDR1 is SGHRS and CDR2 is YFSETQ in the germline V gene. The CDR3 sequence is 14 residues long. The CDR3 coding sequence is TGCGCCAGCAGCTTGGGACTAGCGGGAGATGAGCAGTTCTTC. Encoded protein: CASSLGLAGDEQFF. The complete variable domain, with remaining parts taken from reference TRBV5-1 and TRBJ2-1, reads KAGVTQTPRYLIKTRGQQVTLSCSPISGHRSVSWYQQTPGQGLQFLFEYFSETQRNKGNFPGRFSGRQFSNSRSEMNVSTLELGDSALYLCASSLGLAGDEQFFGPGTRLTVL.

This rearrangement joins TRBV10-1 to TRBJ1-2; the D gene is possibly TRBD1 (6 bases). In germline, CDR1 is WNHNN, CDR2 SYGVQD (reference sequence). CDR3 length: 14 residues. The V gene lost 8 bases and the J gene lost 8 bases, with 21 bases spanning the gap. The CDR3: CASSLLYRTVGYTF. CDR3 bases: TGCGCCAGCTCCTTACTTTATCGGACAGTCGGCTACACCTTC.

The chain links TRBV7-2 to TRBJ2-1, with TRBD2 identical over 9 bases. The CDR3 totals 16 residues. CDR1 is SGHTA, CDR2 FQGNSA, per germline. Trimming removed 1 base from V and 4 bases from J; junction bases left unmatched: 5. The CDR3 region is CASSLVRLAVYNEQFF. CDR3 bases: TGTGCCAGCAGCTTAGTACGACTAGCGGTTTACAATGAGCAGTTCTTC.

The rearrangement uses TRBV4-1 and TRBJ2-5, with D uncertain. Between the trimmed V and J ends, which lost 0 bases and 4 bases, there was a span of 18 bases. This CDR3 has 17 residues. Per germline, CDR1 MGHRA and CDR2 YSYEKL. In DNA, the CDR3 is TGCGCCAGCAGCCAAGACGGCGTTGGGGTGGGTAGAGAGACCCAGTACTTC. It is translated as CASSQDGVGVGRETQYF.

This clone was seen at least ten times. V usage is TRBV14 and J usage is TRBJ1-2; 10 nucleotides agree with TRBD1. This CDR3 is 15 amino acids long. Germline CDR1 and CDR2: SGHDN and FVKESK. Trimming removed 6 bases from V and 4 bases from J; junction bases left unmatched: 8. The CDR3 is CASRPTGGWGYGYTF. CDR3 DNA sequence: TGTGCCAGCAGACCGACAGGGGGCTGGGGCTATGGCTACACCTTC.